This is a list of T cell receptor beta chains from one sample in a study of T cell therapy after organ transplantation. Sequencing was performed with immunoSEQ multiplex PCR; in TCRdb, only in-frame clones are kept and a portion is missing. The table includes 51,000 or so clones, approximately 94% detected once. The antigens for these receptors are not known. The specimen was CD8+ T cells from blood, collected before autologous CMV-specific T cell therapy. Every receptor here comes from a human patient who had received a solid organ transplant and had CMV disease. Both conserved end residues are trimmed from each CDR3.

J gene,V gene,CDR3 protein
TRBJ2-2,TRBV5-1,ASSFVGNTGELF
TRBJ1-2,TRBV7-2,ASSLPVRAISYGYT
TRBJ2-7,TRBV6-5,ASSYSTYDRTYEQY
TRBJ1-5,TRBV4-3,ASSQDFPASNQPQH
TRBJ2-1,TRBV25-1,ASSEGSGHSYNEQF
TRBJ2-3,TRBV6-5,ASSYSGPDTQY
TRBJ2-1,TRBV5-6,ASSPGTDNEQF
TRBJ1-4,TRBV18,ASSQRDNGTTNEKLF
TRBJ2-7,TRBV29-1,SQLGTYFSYEQY
TRBJ2-7,TRBV5-6,ASSLETGGPSYEQY
TRBJ1-2,TRBV9,ASSERVRNYGYT
TRBJ1-6,TRBV9,ASSVGQRNSPLH
TRBJ2-1,TRBV5-6,ASSYRTSGGYEQF
TRBJ1-5,TRBV6-1,ASSEIAWPQH
TRBJ1-2,TRBV2,ASSEARGQAIQANYGYT
TRBJ2-7,TRBV27,ASSLSGTGHNEQY
TRBJ2-7,TRBV27,ASSLLGGQGSYEQY
TRBJ1-1,TRBV5-5,ASSFGTSMNTEAF
TRBJ1-1,TRBV5-1,ASSPRTGGMNTEAF
TRBJ1-2,TRBV4-1,ASSQADVSYGYT
-,TRBV14,ASKGVDYEQY
TRBJ1-4,TRBV19,ASSIEGNPNEKLF
TRBJ1-5,TRBV10-3,AISDWTGDQPQH
TRBJ1-1,TRBV5-5,ASSPGGHTEAF
TRBJ1-1,TRBV10-1,ASMAGDKAEAF
TRBJ2-1,TRBV30,AWSAGTSGNEQF
TRBJ2-3,TRBV29-1,SATPREEGRTDTQY
TRBJ1-1,TRBV6-5,ASSYSDGTRGAF